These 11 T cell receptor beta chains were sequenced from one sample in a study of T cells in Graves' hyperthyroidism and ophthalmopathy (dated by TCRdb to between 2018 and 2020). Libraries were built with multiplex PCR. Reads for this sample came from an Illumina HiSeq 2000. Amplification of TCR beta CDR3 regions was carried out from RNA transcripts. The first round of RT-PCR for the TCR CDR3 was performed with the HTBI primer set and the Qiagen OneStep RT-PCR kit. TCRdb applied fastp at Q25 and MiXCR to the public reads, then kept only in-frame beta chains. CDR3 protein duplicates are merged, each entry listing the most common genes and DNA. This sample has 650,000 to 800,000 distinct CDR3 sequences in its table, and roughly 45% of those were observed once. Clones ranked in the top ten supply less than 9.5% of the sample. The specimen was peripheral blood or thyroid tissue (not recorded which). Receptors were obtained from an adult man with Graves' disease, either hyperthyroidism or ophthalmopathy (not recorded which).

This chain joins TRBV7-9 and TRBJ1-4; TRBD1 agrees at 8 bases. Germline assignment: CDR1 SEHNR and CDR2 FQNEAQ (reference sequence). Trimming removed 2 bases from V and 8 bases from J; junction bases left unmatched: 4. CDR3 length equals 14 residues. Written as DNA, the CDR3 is TGTGCCAGCAGCTTATCAGGGGACAGGGAAAAACTGTTTTTT. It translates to CASSLSGDREKLFF.

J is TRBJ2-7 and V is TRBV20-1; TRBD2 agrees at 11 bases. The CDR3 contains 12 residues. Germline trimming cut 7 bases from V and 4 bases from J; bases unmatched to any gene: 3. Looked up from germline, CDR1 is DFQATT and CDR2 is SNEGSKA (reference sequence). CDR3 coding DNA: TGCAGTGTCGGGACTAGCGGATACGAGCAGTACTTC. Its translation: CSVGTSGYEQYF.

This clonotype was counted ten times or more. DNA for the CDR3: TGTGCCAGCAGCTTTGAGGGTAGGGAGACCCAGTACTTC. Residues: CASSFEGRETQYF. The chain couples TRBV7-2 to TRBJ2-5; possible D gene TRBD2, 5 bases. This CDR3 has 13 amino acids. Germline lookup yields CDR1 SGHTA and CDR2 FQGNSA. Trimming removed 3 bases at V and 5 bases at J, with 10 bases between.

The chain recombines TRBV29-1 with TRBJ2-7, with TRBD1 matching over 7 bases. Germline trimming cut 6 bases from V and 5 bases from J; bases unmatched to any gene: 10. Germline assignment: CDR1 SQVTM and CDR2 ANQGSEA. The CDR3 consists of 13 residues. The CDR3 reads CSVGLRQGNEQYF. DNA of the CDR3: TGCAGCGTGGGCCTGAGACAGGGCAACGAGCAGTACTTC.

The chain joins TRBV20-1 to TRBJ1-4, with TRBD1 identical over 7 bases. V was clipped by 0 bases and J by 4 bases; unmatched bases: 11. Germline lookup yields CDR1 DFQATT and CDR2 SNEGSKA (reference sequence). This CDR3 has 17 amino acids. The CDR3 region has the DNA TGCAGTGCTAGAGACGGAAGACAGGGAGCTTTTAATGAAAAACTGTTTTTT. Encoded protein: CSARDGRQGAFNEKLFF.

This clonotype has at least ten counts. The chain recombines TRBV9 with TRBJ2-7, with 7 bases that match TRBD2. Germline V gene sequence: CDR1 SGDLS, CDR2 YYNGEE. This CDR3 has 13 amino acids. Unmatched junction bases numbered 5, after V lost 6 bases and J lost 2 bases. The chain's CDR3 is CASNDGRPYEQYF. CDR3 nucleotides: TGTGCCAGCAACGACGGGAGGCCCTACGAGCAGTACTTC.

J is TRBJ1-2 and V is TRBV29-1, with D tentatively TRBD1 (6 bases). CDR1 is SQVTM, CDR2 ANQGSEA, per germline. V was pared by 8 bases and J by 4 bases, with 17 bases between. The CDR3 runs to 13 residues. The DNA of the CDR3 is TGCAGCACTCGGGACAATGACTTCTATGGCTACACCTTC. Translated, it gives CSTRDNDFYGYTF.

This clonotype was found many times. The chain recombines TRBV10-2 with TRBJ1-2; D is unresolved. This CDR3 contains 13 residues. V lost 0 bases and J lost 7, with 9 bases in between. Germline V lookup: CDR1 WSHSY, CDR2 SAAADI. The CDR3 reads CASSESLVIGYTF. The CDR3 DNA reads TGCGCCAGCAGTGAGTCGTTGGTGATTGGCTACACCTTC.

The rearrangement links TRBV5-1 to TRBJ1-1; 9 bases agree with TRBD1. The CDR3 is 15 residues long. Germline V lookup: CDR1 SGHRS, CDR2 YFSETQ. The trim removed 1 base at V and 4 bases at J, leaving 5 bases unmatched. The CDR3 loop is CASSLSQGASTEAFF. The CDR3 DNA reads TGCGCCAGCAGCTTGTCACAGGGGGCAAGCACTGAAGCTTTCTTT.

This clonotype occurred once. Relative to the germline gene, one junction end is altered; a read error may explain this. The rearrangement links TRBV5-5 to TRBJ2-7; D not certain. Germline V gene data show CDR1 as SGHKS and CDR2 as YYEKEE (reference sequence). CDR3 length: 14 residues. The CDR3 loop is CASSLDVAIYEQYF. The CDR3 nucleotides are TGCGCCAGCAGCTTGGATGTCGCAATCTACGAGCAGTACTTC.

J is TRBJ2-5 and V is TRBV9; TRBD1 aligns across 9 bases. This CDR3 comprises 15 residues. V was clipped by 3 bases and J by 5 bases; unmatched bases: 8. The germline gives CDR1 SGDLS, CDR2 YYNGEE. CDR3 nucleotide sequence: TGTGCCAGCAGCGCCCCGGGACAGGGTTTGGAGACCCAGTACTTC. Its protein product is CASSAPGQGLETQYF.